Listed below are T cell receptor beta chains from one sample, sequenced in a study of T cells after posttransplantation cyclophosphamide. Clones were sequenced by immunoSEQ multiplex PCR, and TCRdb holds only the in-frame ones, with some missing. In the table there are more than 20,000 clones, around 86% of which are singletons. Specimen: PBMCs. Source of these receptors: a woman aged 55-75 years with a blood cancer, CMV-positive, and with a related stem cell donor. CDR3s include the opening cysteine and the closing phenylalanine or tryptophan. The D gene is left open where the match is weak. The size of a clone is reported for some rows only, either as once, few or many, or as a class for expanded clones.

TRBJ2-1 18 TRBV5-1 . . TGCGCCAGCAGCTTGGCCCCTGTGCGGACATTTATAGGCAATGAGCAGTTCTTC CASSLAPVRTFIGNEQFF
TRBJ2-1 13 TRBV5-6 . once TGTGCCAGCAGCGCGAGCTTCGGCAATGAGCAGTTCTTC CASSASFGNEQFF
TRBJ1-1 16 TRBV4-1 . . TGCGCCAGCAGCCTCCTCCCAGGAATGGTGAACACTGAAGCTTTCTTT CASSLLPGMVNTEAFF
TRBJ2-1 15 TRBV18 TRBD2 . TGTGCCAGCTCACCGCGGACTAGCACTCGAGGTGAGCAGTTCTTC CASSPRTSTRGEQFF
TRBJ2-7 14 TRBV29-1 TRBD2 . TGCAGCGTGGCTACCGGGACTAGCGGCTACGAGCAGTACTTC CSVATGTSGYEQYF
TRBJ1-2 15 TRBV5-4 TRBD1 . TGTGCCAGCAGCTTACCCGGGGACAGAATCTATGGCTACACCTTC CASSLPGDRIYGYTF
TRBJ1-3 13 TRBV5-6 . . TGTGCCAGCAGCTTTCGGTCTGGAAACACCATATATTTT CASSFRSGNTIYF
TRBJ2-1 15 TRBV7-2 TRBD2 . TGTGCCAGCAGCTTAGGAGCGGGGAACTACAATGAGCAGTTCTTC CASSLGAGNYNEQFF
TRBJ1-1 14 TRBV18 . . TGTGCCAGCTCACCAGGGGCGCAGAAAACTGAAGCTTTCTTT CASSPGAQKTEAFF
TRBJ2-7 15 TRBV6-5 TRBD1 . TGTGCCAGCAGGGGGACAGGGGGAAAATACTACGAGCAGTACTTC CASRGTGGKYYEQYF
TRBJ2-2 16 TRBV21-1 . . TGTGCCACCGTTTCGCGTCTAGCGGAGAACACCGGGGAGCTGTTTTTT CATVSRLAENTGELFF